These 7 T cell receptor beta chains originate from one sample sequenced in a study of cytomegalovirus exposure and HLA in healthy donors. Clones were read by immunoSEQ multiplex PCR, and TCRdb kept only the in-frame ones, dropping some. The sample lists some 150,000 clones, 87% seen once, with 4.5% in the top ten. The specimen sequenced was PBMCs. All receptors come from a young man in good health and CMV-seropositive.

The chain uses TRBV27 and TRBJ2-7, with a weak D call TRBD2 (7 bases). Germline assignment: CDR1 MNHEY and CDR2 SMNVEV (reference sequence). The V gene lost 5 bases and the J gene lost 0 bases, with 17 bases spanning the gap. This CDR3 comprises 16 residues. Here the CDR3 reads CASSRGGVLSSYEQYF. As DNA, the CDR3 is TGTGCCAGCAGTCGAGGGGGGGTCCTGAGCTCCTACGAGCAGTACTTC.

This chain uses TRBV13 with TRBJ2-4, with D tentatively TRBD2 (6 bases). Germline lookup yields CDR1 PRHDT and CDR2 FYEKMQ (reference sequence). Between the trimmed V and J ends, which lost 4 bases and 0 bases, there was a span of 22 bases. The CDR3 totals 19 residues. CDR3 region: CASSSTVGTPSLAKNIQYF. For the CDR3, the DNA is TGTGCCAGCAGCTCCACTGTCGGGACTCCATCCTTAGCCAAAAACATTCAGTACTTC.

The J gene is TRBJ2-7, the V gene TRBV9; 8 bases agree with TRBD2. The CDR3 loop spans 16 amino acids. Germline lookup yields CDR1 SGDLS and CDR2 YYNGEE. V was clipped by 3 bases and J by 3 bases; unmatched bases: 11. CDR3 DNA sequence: TGTGCCAGCAGCGCGAGTAGCGGGGTGGGGATCTACGAGCAGTACTTC. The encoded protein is CASSASSGVGIYEQYF.

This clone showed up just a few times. CDR3 residues: CASSLGTHEQYF. CDR3 in DNA: TGTGCCAGCAGCTTAGGAACTCACGAGCAGTACTTC. The J gene is TRBJ2-7, the V gene TRBV7-9; D unresolved. V gave up 1 base and J gave up 5 bases, with 6 bases separating them. This CDR3 has 12 amino acids. Germline lookup yields CDR1 SEHNR and CDR2 FQNEAQ (reference sequence).

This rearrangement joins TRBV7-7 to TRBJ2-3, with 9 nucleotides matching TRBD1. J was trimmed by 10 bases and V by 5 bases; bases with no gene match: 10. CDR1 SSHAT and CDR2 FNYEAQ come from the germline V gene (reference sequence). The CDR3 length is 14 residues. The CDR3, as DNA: TGTGCCAGCAGCCTTCTTTTCGGACAGGGGTCGCAGTATTTT. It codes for CASSLLFGQGSQYF.

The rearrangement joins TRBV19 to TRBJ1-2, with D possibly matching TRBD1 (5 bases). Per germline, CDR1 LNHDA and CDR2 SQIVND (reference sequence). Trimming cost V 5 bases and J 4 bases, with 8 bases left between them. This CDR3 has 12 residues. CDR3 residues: CASSRGGYGYTF. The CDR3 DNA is TGTGCCAGTAGTCGGGGGGGCTATGGCTACACCTTC.

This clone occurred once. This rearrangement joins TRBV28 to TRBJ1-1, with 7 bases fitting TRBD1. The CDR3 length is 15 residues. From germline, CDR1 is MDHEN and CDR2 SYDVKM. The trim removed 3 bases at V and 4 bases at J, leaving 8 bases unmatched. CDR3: CASSLTGYGVTEAFF. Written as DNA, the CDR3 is TGTGCCAGCAGTTTGACAGGGTACGGAGTCACTGAAGCTTTCTTT.